This TCR beta chain was sequenced for a study of blood T cell repertoires in COVID-19. Study context: PBMCs, B-cell-depleted T cells, or T cells were the source of the cDNA or gDNA that made up the material.

J lost 5 bases, V lost 7 bases, and 13 bases had no gene match. Germline V lookup: CDR1 LNHDA, CDR2 SQIVND (reference sequence). The CDR3 runs 15 residues. This clone was observed a few times. Profiled with immunoSEQ multiplex PCR; TCRdb holds only in-frame clones, not every one. The top ten hold around 7% of the sample, which has approximately 170,000 clones, about 86% seen once. Sequencing was carried out using peripheral blood. This clonotype originated in an elderly woman in a cohort sampled during active or convalescent COVID-19. This chain uses TRBV19 with TRBJ2-7; 8 bases agree with TRBD1. The CDR3 sequence: CASTARIARGHEQYV. The CDR3 bases are TGTGCCAGTACCGCTCGAATCGCCAGGGGGCACGAGCAGTACGTC.